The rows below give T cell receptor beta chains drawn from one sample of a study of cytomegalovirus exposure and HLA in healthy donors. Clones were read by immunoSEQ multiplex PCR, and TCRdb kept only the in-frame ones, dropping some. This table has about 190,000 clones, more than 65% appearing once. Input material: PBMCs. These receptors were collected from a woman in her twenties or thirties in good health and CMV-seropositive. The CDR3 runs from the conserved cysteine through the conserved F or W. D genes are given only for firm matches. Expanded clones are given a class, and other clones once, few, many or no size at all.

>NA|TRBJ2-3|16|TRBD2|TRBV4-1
CASSPELAGGGNTQYF
TGCGCCAGCAGTCCAGAACTAGCGGGAGGGGGAAATACGCAGTATTTT
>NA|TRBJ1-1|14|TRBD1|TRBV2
CASSDLTGFTEAFF
TGTGCCAGCAGTGACCTGACAGGGTTCACTGAAGCTTTCTTT
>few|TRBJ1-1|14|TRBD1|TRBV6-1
CATQGVLMNTEAFF
TGTGCCACCCAGGGGGTCCTCATGAACACTGAAGCTTTCTTT
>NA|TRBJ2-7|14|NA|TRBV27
CASSPRGGSYEQYF
TGTGCCAGCAGTCCCCGAGGGGGCTCCTACGAGCAGTACTTC
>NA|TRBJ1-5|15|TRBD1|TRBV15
CATSSRDRLNQPQHF
TGTGCCACCAGCAGCAGGGACAGATTAAATCAGCCCCAGCATTTT
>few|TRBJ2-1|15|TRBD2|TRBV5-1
CASSLAASGGNEQFF
TGCGCCAGCAGCTTGGCGGCTAGCGGTGGGAATGAGCAGTTCTTC
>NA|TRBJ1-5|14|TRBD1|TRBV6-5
CASSADRGNQPQHF
TGTGCCAGCAGCGCAGACAGGGGGAATCAGCCCCAGCATTTT
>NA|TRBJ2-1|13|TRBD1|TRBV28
CASSRLQGNEQFF
TGTGCCAGCAGTCGTTTACAGGGGAATGAGCAGTTCTTC
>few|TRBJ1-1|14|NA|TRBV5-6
CASSWGFAGTEAFF
TGTGCCAGCAGCTGGGGATTTGCGGGTACTGAAGCTTTCTTT
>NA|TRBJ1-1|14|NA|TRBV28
CASRGGTLGTEAFF
TGTGCCAGCAGAGGCGGTACTCTGGGCACTGAAGCTTTCTTT